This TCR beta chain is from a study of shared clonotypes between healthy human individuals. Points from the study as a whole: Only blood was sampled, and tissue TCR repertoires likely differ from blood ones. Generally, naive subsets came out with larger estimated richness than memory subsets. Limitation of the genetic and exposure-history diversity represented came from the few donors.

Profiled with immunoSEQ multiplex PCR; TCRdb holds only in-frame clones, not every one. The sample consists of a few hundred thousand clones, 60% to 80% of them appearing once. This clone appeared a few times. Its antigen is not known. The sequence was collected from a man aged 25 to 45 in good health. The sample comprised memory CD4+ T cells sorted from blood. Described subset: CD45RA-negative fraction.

The CDR3 DNA sequence: TGCGCCAGCAGCCGACTAGCGGGAGATCCCCCCGAGCAGTACTTC. This translates into CASSRLAGDPPEQYF. The rearrangement uses TRBV5-1 and TRBJ2-7; 12 positions agree with TRBD2. With V trimmed by 4 bases and J by 6 bases, 8 bases remained unmatched. The germline V gene encodes CDR1 SGHRS and CDR2 YFSETQ. The CDR3 consists of 15 residues.